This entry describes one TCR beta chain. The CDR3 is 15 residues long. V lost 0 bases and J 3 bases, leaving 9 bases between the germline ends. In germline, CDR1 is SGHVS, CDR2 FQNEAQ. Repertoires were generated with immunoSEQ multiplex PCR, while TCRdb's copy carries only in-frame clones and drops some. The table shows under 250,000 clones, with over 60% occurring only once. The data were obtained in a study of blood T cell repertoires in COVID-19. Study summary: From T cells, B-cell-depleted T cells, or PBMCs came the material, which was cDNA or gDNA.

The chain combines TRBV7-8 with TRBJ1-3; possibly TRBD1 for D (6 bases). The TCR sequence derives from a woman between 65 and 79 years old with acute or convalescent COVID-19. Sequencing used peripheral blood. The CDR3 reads CASSLAGGGGNTIYF. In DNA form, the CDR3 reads TGTGCCAGCAGCTTAGCAGGGGGGGGTGGAAACACCATATATTTT.